These 20 T cell receptor beta chains were all obtained from the same sample, sequenced in a study of shared clonotypes between healthy human individuals. Generated by immunoSEQ multiplex PCR, the TCRdb table keeps only in-frame clones and is missing some. The repertoire holds around 2.5 million clones, with approximately 93% as singletons. Material: naive CD4+ T cells from PBMCs. Noted subset: CD45RA+ positively selected. The receptors shown here come from a man between 18 and 35 years old in good health. Some clones in this sample may be carry-over from other donors' samples.

Worth noting for this clone: One end of the junction does not line up with germline, which may come from a read error. The chain couples TRBV28 to TRBJ2-5, with D perhaps assigned TRBD1 or TRBD2 (5 bases each). This CDR3 has 12 residues. Per germline, CDR1 MDHEN and CDR2 SYDVKM. The CDR3: CASSLSPGRINF. CDR3 in DNA: TGTGCCAGCAGTTTATCACCGGGACGGATAAACTTC.

This clone was seen a single time. This chain joins TRBV5-1 and TRBJ2-3; 10 bases fit TRBD2. Per germline, CDR1 SGHRS and CDR2 YFSETQ. V gave up 0 bases and J gave up 3 bases; unmatched junction bases: 7. CDR3 length: 17 amino acids. CDR3 sequence (DNA): TGCGCCAGCAGCTTGGGCAGATTAGCGGGAGGAACAGATACGCAGTATTTT. Translating gives CASSLGRLAGGTDTQYF.

The chain employs TRBV6-1 and TRBJ1-1; D ambiguous. Per germline, CDR1 MNHNS and CDR2 SASEGT. The V gene lost 3 bases and the J gene lost 4 bases, with 15 bases spanning the gap. The CDR3 covers 15 residues. The CDR3 DNA sequence: TGTGCCAGCAGTGACAGGCCCAACCCGAGCACTGAAGCTTTCTTT. It yields the protein CASSDRPNPSTEAFF.

The J gene is TRBJ1-2, the V gene TRBV28; a weak D match, TRBD1 (5 bases). With 1 base removed from V and 8 bases from J, the gap between germline ends came to 11 bases. This CDR3 spans 13 amino acids. Germline CDR1 MDHEN, CDR2 SYDVKM. Written as DNA, the CDR3 is TGTGCCAGCAGTTTATTCTCAGGGAGCGGCTACACCTTC. Amino acids: CASSLFSGSGYTF.

This chain uses TRBV6-1 with TRBJ1-5; no firm D call. This CDR3 has 14 residues. The germline gives CDR1 MNHNS, CDR2 SASEGT. V lost 7 bases and J lost 6, with 16 bases in between. CDR3 nucleotide sequence: TGTGCCAGCATAGTGGGAGGGTTCGGTCAGCCCCAGCATTTT. Amino acids: CASIVGGFGQPQHF.

This chain joins TRBV11-3 and TRBJ2-1; TRBD1 is a possible D gene (5 bases). The CDR3 loop spans 17 amino acids. The V gene's germline CDR1 is SGHNT and CDR2 YENEEA. The germline V and J ends were trimmed by 1 base and 6 bases, with 19 bases remaining between them. The CDR3 DNA is TGTGCCAGCAGCTTAGGCCAGGGCAGGGATGTTATCAATGAGCAGTTCTTC. Encoded protein: CASSLGQGRDVINEQFF.

The V call is TRBV5-1, the J call TRBJ2-7, with 14 nucleotides matching TRBD2. Germline CDR1 is SGHRS and CDR2 is YFSETQ. The trim removed 0 bases at V and 7 bases at J, leaving 6 bases unmatched. The CDR3 sequence is 16 residues long. Here the CDR3 DNA reads TGCGCCAGCAGCTTGGGACTAGCGGGAGGGCTGGGGGAGCAGTACTTC. Residues: CASSLGLAGGLGEQYF.

As concerns this clone: Other DNA variants within this sample encode the same CDR3. This chain links TRBV28 with TRBJ1-1; no reliable D call. The CDR3 contains 13 residues. V shed 4 bases and J shed 1 base, with 7 bases lying between them. CDR1 and CDR2 (germline): MDHEN, SYDVKM. CDR3 sequence (DNA): TGTGCCAGCAGTTCGACCGGGAACACTGAAGCTTTCTTT. Its translation is CASSSTGNTEAFF. Looking up the rest from reference TRBV28 and TRBJ1-1 gives the full variable domain: DVKVTQSSRYLVKRTGEKVFLECVQDMDHENMFWYRQDPGLGLRLIYFSYDVKMKEKGDIPEGYSVSREKKERFSLILESASTNQTSMYLCASSSTGNTEAFFGQGTRLTVV.

The chain joins TRBV28 to TRBJ1-1; D possibly corresponds to TRBD1 (6 bases). The CDR3 sequence is 14 residues long. Germline values: CDR1 MDHEN, CDR2 SYDVKM. Trimming stripped 4 bases from V and 0 bases from J, with 9 bases between. CDR3 coding DNA: TGTGCCAGCAGTTCCCACAGGGTGAACACTGAAGCTTTCTTT. Amino acid sequence: CASSSHRVNTEAFF.

The V call is TRBV7-9, the J call TRBJ2-5; D is possibly TRBD1 (5 bases). Between the trimmed V and J ends, which lost 9 bases and 1 base, there was a span of 12 bases. The CDR3 is 13 amino acids. CDR1 and CDR2 (germline): SEHNR, FQNEAQ (reference sequence). CDR3 bases: TGTGCCAGTCTGACTGGGGCCCAAGAGACCCAGTACTTC. Protein: CASLTGAQETQYF. Complete variable domain (other parts from reference TRBV7-9 and TRBJ2-5): DTGVSQNPRHKITKRGQNVTFRCDPISEHNRLYWYRQTLGQGPEFLTYFQNEAQLEKSRLLSDRFSAERPKGSFSTLEIQRTEQGDSAMYLCASLTGAQETQYFGPGTRLLVL.

As concerns this clone: The sample has other DNA sequences that encode this CDR3 too. The gene calls are TRBV5-1 and TRBJ2-7; tentatively, D is TRBD2 (5 bases). Trimming cost V 2 bases and J 3 bases, with 6 bases left between them. The CDR3 length is 12 residues. Germline-derived CDR1 and CDR2 are SGHRS and YFSETQ. In DNA, the CDR3 is TGCGCCAGCAGCTTTGGGAGCTACGAGCAGTACTTC. This sequence encodes CASSFGSYEQYF.

V usage is TRBV30 and J usage is TRBJ2-2; no definite D call. The germline CDR1 and CDR2 sequences are GTSNPN and SVGIG (reference sequence). The CDR3 sequence is 11 residues long. Between the trimmed V and J ends, which lost 4 bases and 4 bases, there was a span of 4 bases. The CDR3 is CAWTRTGELFF. The CDR3 DNA follows: TGTGCCTGGACCCGCACCGGGGAGCTGTTTTTT.

The chain employs TRBV7-8 and TRBJ2-7; D is undetermined. This CDR3 comprises 12 residues. Trimming left V 0 bases short and J 6 bases short, with 6 bases between. Germline CDR1 is SGHVS and CDR2 is FQNEAQ. The CDR3 DNA reads as TGTGCCAGCAGCTTAGCGGGCTTCGAGCAGTACTTC. Its protein product is CASSLAGFEQYF. The full variable domain, in which reference TRBV7-8 and TRBJ2-7 provide the parts outside the CDR3, is GAGVSQSPRYKVAKRGQDVALRCDPISGHVSLFWYQQALGQGPEFLTYFQNEAQLDKSGLPSDRFFAERPEGSVSTLKIQRTQQEDSAVYLCASSLAGFEQYFGPGTRLTVT.

The V call is TRBV19, the J call TRBJ2-7; TRBD1 matches at 10 bases. This CDR3 has 15 residues. Trimming took 4 bases from V and 6 from J; bases not matched to a gene: 9. Germline V gene sequence: CDR1 LNHDA, CDR2 SQIVND (reference sequence). As DNA, the CDR3 is TGTGCCAGTAGTACCGGGACAGGGGTATCACGCGAGCAGTACTTC. This codes for CASSTGTGVSREQYF. The complete variable domain, with remaining parts taken from reference TRBV19 and TRBJ2-7, reads DGGITQSPKYLFRKEGQNVTLSCEQNLNHDAMYWYRQDPGQGLRLIYYSQIVNDFQKGDIAEGYSVSREKKESFPLTVTSAQKNPTAFYLCASSTGTGVSREQYFGPGTRLTVT.

The chain employs TRBV30 and TRBJ2-5, with D perhaps TRBD2 (6 bases). Trimming stripped 0 bases from V and 1 base from J, with 12 bases between. The CDR3 consists of 15 residues. The germline gives CDR1 GTSNPN, CDR2 SVGIG (reference sequence). Written as DNA, the CDR3 is TGTGCCTGGAGTGTAGGGAGGAGCAGCCAAGAGACCCAGTACTTC. Protein product: CAWSVGRSSQETQYF.

The chain recombines TRBV28 with TRBJ1-6; tentative D call: TRBD1 (6 bases). CDR3 length: 18 amino acids. Trimming cost V 6 bases and J 7 bases, with 25 bases left between them. Looked up from germline, CDR1 is MDHEN and CDR2 is SYDVKM. CDR3 sequence (DNA): TGTGCCAGCAGGGGGGCCAACCTCCACCTGATATACAATTCACCCCTCCACTTT. Its protein product is CASRGANLHLIYNSPLHF.

J is TRBJ1-5 and V is TRBV5-1, with D possibly TRBD1 on 6 matching bases. This CDR3 contains 16 residues. Germline CDR1 and CDR2: SGHRS and YFSETQ. Trimming shortened V by 0 bases and J by 5 bases, and 15 bases separated the two germline ends. The CDR3 spells CASSLAGWGADQPQHF. The CDR3 nucleotides read TGCGCCAGCAGCTTGGCCGGTTGGGGGGCCGATCAGCCCCAGCATTTT.

V gene TRBV7-8 combines with J gene TRBJ2-1, with unresolved D. V lost 4 bases and J 0 bases, leaving 16 bases between the germline ends. The CDR3 has 17 residues. Germline values: CDR1 SGHVS, CDR2 FQNEAQ. The CDR3 region has the DNA TGTGCCAGCAGCTCTTTGTCGGACGGAACCTCCTACAATGAGCAGTTCTTC. Translating gives CASSSLSDGTSYNEQFF.

The rearrangement links TRBV6-5 to TRBJ1-1; D might be TRBD1 (6 bases). The CDR3 length is 16 residues. The V gene's germline CDR1 is MNHEY and CDR2 SVGAGI. The V gene lost 0 bases and the J gene lost 5 bases, with 16 bases spanning the gap. The CDR3 loop is CASSYSAPGAGTEAFF. For the CDR3, the DNA is TGTGCCAGCAGTTACTCAGCACCGGGGGCAGGAACTGAAGCTTTCTTT.

Notes on this clone: Germline and junction disagree at one end, which may indicate a read error. This chain connects TRBV2 to TRBJ2-1; D gene ambiguous. Germline assignment: CDR1 SNHLY and CDR2 FYNNEI. The CDR3 loop spans 13 amino acids. CDR3 coding DNA: TGTGCCCGCAGACTGGGCTCCTACAATGAGCAGTTCTTC. Encoded protein: CARRLGSYNEQFF.